These 20 T cell receptor beta chains were all obtained from the same sample, sequenced in a study of vaccination effects on CD4 cells after COVID-19 (dated by TCRdb to 2022 to 2024). After 10 to 11 days of culture, CD4+ T cells were isolated with the EasySep CD4+ T cell isolation kit. Participants received two doses of either the BNT162b2 or the mRNA-1273 mRNA SARS-CoV-2 vaccine. No antigen has been assigned to these receptors. Libraries were built with the immunoSEQ multiplex PCR assay. The clones in this table, taken by TCRdb from immuneACCESS, are in-frame only. Not every clone is retained; where verified, under half of the shortfall comes from an unresolved V gene, and the cause of the rest is unknown. The sample data list about 73,000 clones, and roughly 73% of these were observed just once. Roughly 2% of the sample belongs to the ten largest clones. This specimen consisted of CD4+ T cells from PBMCs cultured without peptide, obtained after COVID-19 vaccination. Receptors originate from a human donor who received a COVID-19 vaccine.

V and J are TRBV6-1 and TRBJ1-2; TRBD1 matches at 10 bases. Germline V gene data show CDR1 as MNHNS and CDR2 as SASEGT. Unmatched junction bases numbered 15, after V lost 4 bases and J lost 4 bases. The CDR3 is made up of 18 amino acids. CDR3 sequence reads: CASSAGTGDVRDGYGYTF. CDR3 nucleotide sequence: TGTGCCAGCAGTGCCGGGACAGGGGACGTCCGCGACGGCTATGGCTACACCTTC.

The genes are TRBV10-3 and TRBJ1-5; 9 bases are shared with TRBD1. This CDR3 contains 16 residues. The V gene's germline CDR1 is ENHRY and CDR2 SYGVKD. The J segment lost 4 bases and the V segment lost 2 bases, leaving 6 bases of the junction unmatched. The CDR3 here is CAISETGTGWNQPQHF. CDR3 coding DNA: TGTGCCATCAGTGAGACCGGGACAGGGTGGAATCAGCCCCAGCATTTT.

The chain links TRBV6-5 to TRBJ1-3; D is undetermined. The length of the CDR3 is 13 residues. V was cut by 7 bases and J by 0 bases, with 7 bases left in between. Germline values: CDR1 MNHEY, CDR2 SVGAGI. CDR3 bases: TGTGCCAGCAAACCGTACTCTGGAAACACCATATATTTT. This encodes CASKPYSGNTIYF.

DNA of the CDR3: TGTGCCACCAGCTCGGGGGGGCCTTACAATGAGCAGTTCTTC. Translating gives CATSSGGPYNEQFF. This rearrangement joins TRBV24-1 to TRBJ2-1, with 8 bases identical to TRBD2. CDR1 is KGHDR, CDR2 SFDVKD, per germline. This CDR3 has 14 residues. V was pared by 7 bases and J by 4 bases, with 5 bases of the junction left unmatched.

V usage is TRBV5-5 and J usage is TRBJ1-1; D gene ambiguous. The ends were cut back, 2 bases at V and 1 base at J, with 12 bases in the middle. Germline lookup yields CDR1 SGHKS and CDR2 YYEKEE (reference sequence). The CDR3 covers 15 residues. CDR3 DNA sequence: TGTGCCAGCAGCTTTCTCGGGTTAGCGAACACTGAAGCTTTCTTT. It is translated as CASSFLGLANTEAFF. The full variable domain, completed using reference TRBV5-5 and TRBJ1-1, is DAGVTQSPTHLIKTRGQQVTLRCSPISGHKSVSWYQQVLGQGPQFIFQYYEKEERGRGNFPDRFSARQFPNYSSELNVNALLLGDSALYLCASSFLGLANTEAFFGQGTRLTVV.

The chain uses TRBV11-2 and TRBJ2-7; D unresolved. Trimming pared 3 bases from V and 3 bases from J, leaving 15 bases between. The germline CDR1 and CDR2 sequences are SGHAT and FQNNGV. This CDR3 is built from 15 residues. The CDR3 coding sequence is TGTGCCAGCAGCTTCCCACGCCTAAAAGGCTACGAGCAGTACGTC. Amino acids: CASSFPRLKGYEQYV.

The V call is TRBV19, the J call TRBJ1-5, with D perhaps matching TRBD1 (6 bases). Germline loops: CDR1 LNHDA, CDR2 SQIVND (reference sequence). Trimming shortened V by 7 bases and J by 8 bases, and 24 bases separated the two germline ends. The CDR3 loop spans 16 amino acids. CDR3 amino acids: CASTPQGPDSGEPQHF. The CDR3 DNA follows: TGTGCCAGTACTCCTCAAGGCCCGGACAGCGGAGAGCCCCAGCATTTT.

This chain joins TRBV30 and TRBJ2-2; no clear D gene. The CDR3 totals 14 residues. The germline gives CDR1 GTSNPN, CDR2 SVGIG (reference sequence). Trimming removed 1 base at V and 0 bases at J, with 6 bases between. Here the CDR3 DNA reads TGTGCCTGGAGTGACGGCCCGAACACCGGGGAGCTGTTTTTT. Translation: CAWSDGPNTGELFF. Supplemented by reference TRBV30 and TRBJ2-2, the full variable domain reads SQTIHQWPATLVQPVGSPLSLECTVEGTSNPNLYWYRQAAGRGLQLLFYSVGIGQISSEVPQNLSASRPQDRQFILSSKKLLLSDSGFYLCAWSDGPNTGELFFGEGSRLTVL.

This chain links TRBV5-8 with TRBJ2-2; the match to TRBD1 covers 9 bases. The CDR3 has 18 amino acids. Germline trimming cut 6 bases from V and 0 bases from J; bases unmatched to any gene: 12. Per the germline V gene, CDR1 is SGHTS and CDR2 is YDEGEE. This chain's CDR3 is CASIGQGSWGTNTGELFF. The CDR3 DNA follows: TGTGCCAGCATTGGACAGGGGTCTTGGGGGACGAACACCGGGGAGCTGTTTTTT.

The rearrangement links TRBV18 to TRBJ1-4; tentative D call: TRBD1 (6 bases). This CDR3 is 15 amino acids long. CDR1 KGHSH and CDR2 LQKENI come from the germline V gene. V lost 5 bases, J lost 3 bases, and 13 bases lay in between. In DNA form, the CDR3 reads TGTGCCAGCTCAAACTACAGGGAGTCTAATGAAAAACTGTTTTTT. Translated: CASSNYRESNEKLFF.

This clone was counted between two and nine times. The chain couples TRBV7-9 to TRBJ2-7; 8 nucleotides match TRBD1. Per germline, CDR1 SEHNR and CDR2 FQNEAQ (reference sequence). V lost 4 bases, J lost 5 bases, and 1 base stayed unmatched. The CDR3 extends over 12 amino acids. The CDR3 nucleotides are TGTGCCAGCAGCTCGACAGGGGACGAGCAGTACGTC. This encodes CASSSTGDEQYV.

The chain carries TRBV5-1 and TRBJ1-2; D unclear. Trimming pared 3 bases from V and 0 bases from J, leaving 12 bases between. From germline, CDR1 is SGHRS and CDR2 YFSETQ. This CDR3 is 15 amino acids long. As DNA, the CDR3 is TGCGCCAGCAGCTCTGCTGCGTCCCCTAACTATGGCTACACCTTC. Amino acids: CASSSAASPNYGYTF.

This clone has a handful of counts. The chain is built from TRBV5-1 and TRBJ1-1; D is unclear. Trimming took off 0 bases at V and 1 base at J, with 10 bases between the two ends. CDR1 is SGHRS and CDR2 is YFSETQ in the germline V gene. This CDR3 contains 15 residues. For the CDR3, the DNA is TGCGCCAGCAGCTTGGTGGTCACCTCGAACACTGAAGCTTTCTTT. This encodes CASSLVVTSNTEAFF.

This clone was recorded a few times. This chain joins TRBV9 and TRBJ2-1; 9 bases map to TRBD1. The CDR3 has 15 residues. V trimming: 3 bases; J trimming: 7 bases; junction bases outside the gene matches: 8. Per the germline V gene, CDR1 is SGDLS and CDR2 is YYNGEE. The CDR3 spells CASSARDREINEQFF. The DNA of the CDR3 is TGTGCCAGCAGCGCCCGGGACAGGGAAATAAATGAGCAGTTCTTC.

V gene TRBV5-1 combines with J gene TRBJ2-6; TRBD1 might be the D (5 bases). CDR1 and CDR2 (germline): SGHRS, YFSETQ. This CDR3 is built from 15 residues. V lost 3 bases to trimming and J lost 2 bases, with 9 bases between them. For the CDR3, the DNA is TGCGCCAGCAGCTACTGGGGCGCTGGGGCCAACGTCCTGACTTTC. Encoded protein: CASSYWGAGANVLTF.

The chain carries TRBV25-1 and TRBJ2-5; D may match TRBD1 or TRBD2 (6 bases each). The V end was cut by 4 bases, the J end by 4 bases, with 10 bases between. The CDR3 is made up of 13 amino acids. Germline V gives CDR1 MGHDK, CDR2 SYGVNS. In DNA form, the CDR3 reads TGTGCCAGCAGTGGGGGGGCCGGAGAGACCCAGTACTTC. Protein sequence: CASSGGAGETQYF. Filled out from reference TRBV25-1 and TRBJ2-5, the complete variable domain reads EADIYQTPRYLVIGTGKKITLECSQTMGHDKMYWYQQDPGMELHLIHYSYGVNSTEKGDLSSESTVSRIRTEHFPLTLESARPSHTSQYLCASSGGAGETQYFGPGTRLLVL.

The chain links TRBV28 to TRBJ2-7; perhaps TRBD1 as D (6 bases). The CDR3 is made up of 14 amino acids. The germline gives CDR1 MDHEN, CDR2 SYDVKM. The V end was cut by 3 bases, the J end by 2 bases, with 11 bases between. The CDR3 region is CASSFSGVTYEQYV. CDR3 in DNA: TGTGCCAGCAGTTTCTCAGGGGTCACCTACGAGCAGTACGTC.

This clone has only a few counts. The V gene is TRBV19, the J gene TRBJ2-2; 7 positions agree with TRBD1. The CDR3 totals 16 residues. V gave up 6 bases and J gave up 4 bases; unmatched junction bases: 11. CDR1 is LNHDA and CDR2 is SQIVND in the germline V gene (reference sequence). The CDR3 loop is CASSPGTVIVTGELFF. CDR3 DNA: TGTGCCAGTAGCCCCGGGACAGTTATTGTCACCGGGGAGCTGTTTTTT.

V and J are TRBV5-1 and TRBJ2-5, with a possible D match to TRBD2 (6 bases). CDR3 size: 16 residues. Deletions cut 2 bases from V and 4 bases from J, with 18 bases between. The germline V gene has CDR1 SGHRS and CDR2 YFSETQ. The CDR3 is CASSFVPPGVRETQYF. The DNA for the CDR3 is TGCGCCAGCAGCTTCGTCCCCCCGGGGGTGAGAGAGACCCAGTACTTC. Combining the CDR3 with reference TRBV5-1 and TRBJ2-5 gives the whole variable domain KAGVTQTPRYLIKTRGQQVTLSCSPISGHRSVSWYQQTPGQGLQFLFEYFSETQRNKGNFPGRFSGRQFSNSRSEMNVSTLELGDSALYLCASSFVPPGVRETQYFGPGTRLLVL.

V is TRBV5-1 and J is TRBJ2-3, with 11 positions matching TRBD2. In germline, CDR1 is SGHRS, CDR2 YFSETQ. This CDR3 region has 17 residues. V trimming: 0 bases; J trimming: 4 bases; junction bases outside the gene matches: 7. This CDR3 is CASSLGLAGGPADTQYF. DNA for the CDR3: TGCGCCAGCAGCTTGGGGCTAGCGGGGGGCCCGGCAGATACGCAGTATTTT. Full variable domain (rest looked up from reference TRBV5-1 and TRBJ2-3): KAGVTQTPRYLIKTRGQQVTLSCSPISGHRSVSWYQQTPGQGLQFLFEYFSETQRNKGNFPGRFSGRQFSNSRSEMNVSTLELGDSALYLCASSLGLAGGPADTQYFGPGTRLTVL.